Listed below are T cell receptor beta chains from one sample, sequenced in a study of beta chain features in type 1 diabetes. Clones were sequenced by immunoSEQ multiplex PCR, and TCRdb holds only the in-frame ones, with some missing. In the table there are 40,000 to 55,000 clones, approximately 40% of which are singletons. Sample: stem cell memory CD4+ T cells from blood. The source of these receptors is a man aged 25-45 years with type 1 diabetes. Each CDR3 is given with its conserved first and last residue.

v_gene	j_gene	CDR3aa
TRBV5-6	TRBJ2-1	CASSLVGTSGNEQFF
TRBV20-1	TRBJ1-1	CSARGVAEAFF
TRBV15	TRBJ2-7	CATSRDRTSYEQYF
TRBV18	TRBJ1-1	CASSPPERGFNTEAFF
TRBV7-8	TRBJ1-4	CASSLDKGLGREKLFF
TRBV9	TRBJ2-5	CASSLGGTSGGETQYF
TRBV27	TRBJ2-3	CASSFTFTDTQYF
TRBV18	TRBJ1-5	CASSAGTGNQPQHF
TRBV2	TRBJ1-4	CASRKSSVYGPFF
TRBV9	TRBJ1-2	CASSRDRGDGYTF
TRBV29-1	TRBJ2-1	CSVVGGLKQFF
TRBV7-2	TRBJ2-7	CASSPGLAGLRRSYEQYF
TRBV7-6	TRBJ2-7	CASSPGGINYEQYF
TRBV28	TRBJ2-1	CASGGSGSYNEQFF
TRBV6-1	TRBJ1-2	CASRGGAEGYGYTF
TRBV6-9	TRBJ2-2	CASSSVVGGELFF
TRBV7-9	TRBJ2-6	CASSGRDRSSGANVLTF
TRBV11-1	TRBJ2-7	CASSLGRTSGASYEQYF
TRBV7-9	TRBJ2-7	CASSSLAGTEGEQYF
TRBV15	TRBJ1-1	CATSRPGQMNTEAFF
TRBV19	TRBJ2-2	CASSTGGMNTGELFF
TRBV18	TRBJ1-2	CASSTTGINYGYTF
TRBV19	TRBJ2-7	CASSPWTPRGLEEQYF
TRBV7-2	TRBJ2-5	CASSLGVSETQYF
TRBV28	TRBJ2-3	CAAGRISTDTQYF
TRBV6-6	TRBJ1-2	CASSDSYGYTF
TRBV28	TRBJ1-5	CASSLGQGGQPQHF
TRBV28	TRBJ1-5	CASSLLGRVRNQPQHF
TRBV28	TRBJ2-1	CASRIHRETLYNEQFF
TRBV7-2	TRBJ2-2	CASSSLYTGELFF
TRBV28	TRBJ2-3	CASTRTGTDTQYF
TRBV11-2	TRBJ1-1	CASTLSGTGVRAFF
TRBV6-5	TRBJ2-5	CASSNSGVLAQYF
TRBV7-2	TRBJ1-1	CASSFELSTEAFF
TRBV7-8	TRBJ2-1	CASSLARRNEQFF
TRBV5-1	TRBJ2-7	CASSAGGSYEQYF